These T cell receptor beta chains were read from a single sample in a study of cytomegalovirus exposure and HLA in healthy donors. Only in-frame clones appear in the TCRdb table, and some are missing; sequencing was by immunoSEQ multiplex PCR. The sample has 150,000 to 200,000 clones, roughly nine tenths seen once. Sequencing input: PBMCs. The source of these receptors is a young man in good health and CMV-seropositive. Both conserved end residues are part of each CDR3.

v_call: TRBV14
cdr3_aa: CASSIRTRGYNEQFF

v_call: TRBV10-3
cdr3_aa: CAISESRGTAYQPQHF

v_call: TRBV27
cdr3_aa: CASSLFRPGLAGGPSYEQYF

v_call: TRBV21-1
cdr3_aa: CASSKGAIRGGYTF

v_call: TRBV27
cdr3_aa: CASSTTSIYTQYF

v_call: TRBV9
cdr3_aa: CASGRQGYEQFF

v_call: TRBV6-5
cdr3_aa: CASSYSTARGRVTQYF

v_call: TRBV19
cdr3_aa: CASRDRKMNTEAFF

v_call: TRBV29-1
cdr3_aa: CSVGGQPNEKLFF

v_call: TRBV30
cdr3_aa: CAWSVRAGVGHEQYF

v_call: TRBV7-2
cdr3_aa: CASLGGQGGGYTF

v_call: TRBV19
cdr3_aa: CASSIITPNQPQHF

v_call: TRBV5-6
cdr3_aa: CASSLVPGEGNQPQHF

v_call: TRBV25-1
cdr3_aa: CASTYGYGSGNTIYF

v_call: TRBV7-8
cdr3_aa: CASSQKFTDRIYEQYF

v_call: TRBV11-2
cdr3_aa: CASSLGAGETQYF

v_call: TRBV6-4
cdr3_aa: CASSDSSGEYNEQFF

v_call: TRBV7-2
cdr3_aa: CASSLGSGTGGQPQHF

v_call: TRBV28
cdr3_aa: CASSFTFVAGAMNTEAFF

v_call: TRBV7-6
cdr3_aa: CASSLGQTLSSYEQYF

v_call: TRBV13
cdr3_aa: CASSLGHPNTEAFF

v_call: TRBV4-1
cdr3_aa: CASSQGDTYVNTGELFF

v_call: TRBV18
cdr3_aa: CASSPLSSGGEQYF

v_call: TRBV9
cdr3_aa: CASSDQRGGRTYNEQFF

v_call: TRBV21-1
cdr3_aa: CASSQQGGYEQYF

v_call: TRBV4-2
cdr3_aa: CASSQLTFNYGYTF

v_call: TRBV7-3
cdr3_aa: CASSPGLALYPDTQYF

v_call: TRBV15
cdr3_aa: CATSRGDRQEQFF

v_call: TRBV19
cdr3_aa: CASSNSPTSGGEETQYF

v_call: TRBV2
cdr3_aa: CASSEPRTNAETSGRDSYNEQFF

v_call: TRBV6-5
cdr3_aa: CASKKPGQNTEAFF

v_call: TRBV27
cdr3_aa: CASRRPGTGYSPLHF

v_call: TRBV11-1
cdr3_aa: CASSLERGYEQYF

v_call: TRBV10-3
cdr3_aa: CAISDPAGGRGDNEQFF

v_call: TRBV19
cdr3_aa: CASSIGGRLTGELFF

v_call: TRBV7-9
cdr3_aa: CASSATRVYEQFF

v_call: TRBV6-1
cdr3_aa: CASSARADEAFF

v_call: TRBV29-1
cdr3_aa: CSVEDGMGRSYEQYF

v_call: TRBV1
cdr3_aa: CTSDFGGGDQETQYF

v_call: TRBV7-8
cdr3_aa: CASSLEAPGWTDYGYTF

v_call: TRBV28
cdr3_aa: CASSLLPQGVRHEQYF

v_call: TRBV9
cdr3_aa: CASSVETSAEQYF

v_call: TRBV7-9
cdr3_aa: CASMGPGAEAFF

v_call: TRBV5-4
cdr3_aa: CASSQSRGAPYNSPLHF

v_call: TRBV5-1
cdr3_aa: CASSLAGGGQPQHF

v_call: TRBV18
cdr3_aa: CASYLGRDEEKLFF

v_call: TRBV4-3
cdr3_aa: CASSQGGRVNEQFF

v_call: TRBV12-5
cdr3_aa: CASGAGQGPYNEQFF

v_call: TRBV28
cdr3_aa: CASSRSGRGKPNYGYTF

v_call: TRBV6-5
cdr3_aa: CASRETENYGYTF